The 14 T cell receptor beta chains in this list originate from one sample, sequenced in a study of blood T cell repertoires in COVID-19. The protocol was immunoSEQ multiplex PCR, while the TCRdb copy is restricted to in-frame clones and leaves out a portion. The sample consists of roughly 100,000 clones, about 92% of them appearing once. The sequenced sample was peripheral blood. These receptors originate from a man aged 50-60 years with active COVID-19.

This clone occurred once. The chain employs TRBV7-8 and TRBJ2-7; 12 bases agree with TRBD2. Germline loops: CDR1 SGHVS, CDR2 FQNEAQ. J was trimmed by 9 bases and V by 2 bases; bases with no gene match: 8. The CDR3 extends over 15 amino acids. CDR3 residues: CASSLSSGRAVWQYF. CDR3 nucleotide sequence: TGTGCCAGCAGCTTATCTAGCGGGAGGGCCGTGTGGCAGTACTTC.

This chain joins TRBV29-1 and TRBJ2-3, with TRBD2 matching over 11 bases. Germline CDR1 reads SQVTM; CDR2 reads ANQGSEA. This CDR3 contains 17 residues. Trimming took 3 bases from V and 0 from J; bases not matched to a gene: 8. CDR3: CSVEDRTSGSSTDTQYF. The CDR3 DNA is TGCAGCGTTGAGGATCGGACTAGCGGGTCTAGCACAGATACGCAGTATTTT.

This chain joins TRBV6-5 and TRBJ2-5, with a tentative D call TRBD2 (6 bases). Trimming took 6 bases from V and 2 from J, leaving 13 bases between them. In germline, CDR1 is MNHEY, CDR2 SVGAGI. CDR3 length: 14 residues. CDR3 DNA sequence: TGTGCCAGCAGCGACCGGGACTGGCAAGAGACCCAGTACTTC. Encoded protein: CASSDRDWQETQYF.

This chain uses TRBV5-4 with TRBJ2-7, with D unclear. Looked up from germline, CDR1 is SGHNT and CDR2 is YYREEE (reference sequence). The CDR3 length is 12 residues. V lost 2 bases and J 2 bases, leaving 5 bases between the germline ends. CDR3 in amino acids: CASSLHPYEQYF. Here the CDR3 DNA reads TGTGCCAGCAGCTTACACCCCTACGAGCAGTACTTC.

In nucleotides, the CDR3 is TGTGCCAGCAGTGAAGAAGTGAGAGATACGCAGTATTTT. Translated: CASSEEVRDTQYF. The V gene is TRBV6-1, the J gene TRBJ2-3; D ambiguous. CDR3 size: 13 residues. Germline CDR1 reads MNHNS; CDR2 reads SASEGT. V lost 1 base, J lost 5 bases, and 7 bases lay in between.

The V gene is TRBV2, the J gene TRBJ2-3; 7 bases match TRBD2. V was clipped by 1 base and J by 5 bases; unmatched bases: 9. CDR3 size: 16 residues. The germline V gene encodes CDR1 SNHLY and CDR2 FYNNEI. CDR3 loop: CASSEVGLAEQDTQYF. For the CDR3, the DNA is TGTGCCAGCAGTGAAGTAGGTCTAGCGGAACAAGATACGCAGTATTTT.

The V gene is TRBV5-1, the J gene TRBJ2-2; D is uncertain. Between the trimmed V and J ends, which lost 3 bases and 4 bases, there was a span of 10 bases. CDR3 length: 14 amino acids. Germline CDR1 SGHRS, CDR2 YFSETQ. This CDR3 is CASSSETFTGELFF. The CDR3, as DNA: TGCGCCAGCAGCTCAGAGACTTTCACCGGGGAGCTGTTTTTT.

This clone has only one observation. The rearrangement uses TRBV24-1 and TRBJ2-3; D gene uncertain. Trimming removed 4 bases from V and 2 bases from J, with 9 bases in between. CDR1 and CDR2 from the germline V gene are KGHDR and SFDVKD. CDR3 length: 14 residues. CDR3 sequence (DNA): TGTGCCACCAGTGACTACGCCGACACAGATACGCAGTATTTT. This sequence encodes CATSDYADTDTQYF.

The chain employs TRBV5-8 and TRBJ1-5; a possible D gene is TRBD1 (5 bases). The CDR3 runs to 16 residues. Trimming took off 0 bases at V and 0 bases at J, with 10 bases between the two ends. CDR1 SGHTS and CDR2 YDEGEE come from the germline V gene. CDR3 protein: CASSLGQGGSNQPQHF. CDR3 DNA sequence: TGTGCCAGCAGCTTGGGGCAGGGTGGTAGCAATCAGCCCCAGCATTTT.

The chain employs TRBV5-4 and TRBJ1-2; 9 nucleotides align to TRBD1. Losses at the gene ends were 4 bases for V and 3 bases for J; bases not matched to a gene: 7. The CDR3 runs 15 residues. Germline lookup yields CDR1 SGHNT and CDR2 YYREEE (reference sequence). In nucleotides, the CDR3 is TGTGCCAGCAGCCGGGGACAGGGTGGCGACTATGGCTACACCTTC. Translating it yields CASSRGQGGDYGYTF.

The chain links TRBV7-8 to TRBJ2-5; D is possibly TRBD1 (8 bases). Germline values: CDR1 SGHVS, CDR2 FQNEAQ. The CDR3 is 14 amino acids. The V gene lost 2 bases and the J gene lost 7 bases, with 14 bases spanning the gap. Here the CDR3 DNA reads TGTGCCAGCAGCTTACGGACAGGGAGGGGGACCCAGTACTTC. Protein sequence: CASSLRTGRGTQYF.

The chain has TRBV30 and TRBJ2-2; 11 positions match TRBD2. CDR3 length equals 15 residues. Germline values: CDR1 GTSNPN, CDR2 SVGIG (reference sequence). Losses at the gene ends were 3 bases for V and 2 bases for J; bases not matched to a gene: 2. The CDR3 DNA reads as TGTGCCTGGAGGACTAGCGGGACAAACACCGGGGAGCTGTTTTTT. It codes for CAWRTSGTNTGELFF.

The rearrangement joins TRBV10-3 to TRBJ1-1; D is ambiguous. This CDR3 is 13 amino acids long. Trimming took off 10 bases at V and 4 bases at J, with 16 bases between the two ends. Germline CDR1 is ENHRY and CDR2 is SYGVKD. CDR3 nucleotide sequence: TGTGCCACCACCGACCCTAGGAGCACTGAAGCTTTCTTT. It encodes CATTDPRSTEAFF.

This clone was counted a single time. The chain recombines TRBV2 with TRBJ2-7; D is undetermined. V was clipped by 2 bases and J by 3 bases, with 8 bases between them. The germline V gene encodes CDR1 SNHLY and CDR2 FYNNEI. The CDR3 loop spans 13 amino acids. The DNA of the CDR3 is TGTGCCAGCAGTGAAAATCCTATCTACGAGCAGTACTTC. The encoded protein is CASSENPIYEQYF.